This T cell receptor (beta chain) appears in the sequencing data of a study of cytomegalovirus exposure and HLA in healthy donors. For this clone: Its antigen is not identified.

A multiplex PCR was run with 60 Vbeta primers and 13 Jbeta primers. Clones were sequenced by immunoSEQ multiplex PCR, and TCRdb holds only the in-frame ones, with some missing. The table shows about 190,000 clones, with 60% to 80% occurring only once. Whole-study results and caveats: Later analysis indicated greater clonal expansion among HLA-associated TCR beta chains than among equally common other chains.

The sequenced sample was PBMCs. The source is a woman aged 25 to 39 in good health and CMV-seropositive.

CDR3 sequence reads: CASSSPGDVGIQYF. The CDR3 nucleotides are TGTGCCAGTAGTTCACCAGGGGACGTGGGCATTCAGTACTTC. The rearrangement links TRBV19 to TRBJ2-4, with D possibly matching TRBD1 (6 bases). V was cut by 5 bases and J by 9 bases, with 17 bases left in between. Germline values: CDR1 LNHDA, CDR2 SQIVND (reference sequence). The CDR3 contains 14 residues.